The 10 T cell receptor beta chains listed next were all sequenced from one sample in a study of CD8 T cells in Susac syndrome (dated by TCRdb to the late 2010s). Library generation was performed with the immunoSEQ multiplex PCR assay. RNA was extracted using the RNeasy kit, and roughly 0.5 to 1 microgram was reverse transcribed with random hexamers. Using fastp at Q25 and MiXCR, TCRdb reprocessed the public reads and kept productive beta chains. When rows share a CDR3 protein, they turn into one entry using the most common DNA and genes. In all, the sample holds approximately 300,000 distinct CDR3 sequences, and about 82% of those were seen once. The ten largest make up about 0.22% of the sample. The sample taken for sequencing was CD8+ T cells from PBMCs. Every receptor here comes from a human donor with multiple sclerosis.

CDR3 loop: CASSNYLPGTGRLGGYTF. CDR3 in DNA: TGTGCCAGCAGTAACTACCTCCCCGGGACAGGGAGATTAGGAGGCTACACCTTC. The genes are TRBV6-5 and TRBJ1-2, with 9 bases fitting TRBD1. CDR1 and CDR2 from the germline V gene are MNHEY and SVGAGI. CDR3 size: 18 residues. Germline trimming cut 5 bases from V and 8 bases from J; bases unmatched to any gene: 21.

The table lists this clonotype with many counts. The rearrangement joins TRBV11-3 to TRBJ1-1; no reliable D call. This CDR3 is built from 17 residues. CDR1 and CDR2 from the germline V gene are SGHNT and YENEEA. Between the trimmed V and J ends, which lost 5 bases and 0 bases, there was a span of 19 bases. This chain's CDR3 is CASSLVGTVTMNTEAFF. The CDR3 DNA reads as TGTGCCAGCAGCCTCGTGGGCACGGTCACTATGAACACTGAAGCTTTCTTT.

This clonotype was observed a single time. This chain connects TRBV19 to TRBJ2-1; 7 bases align to TRBD1. Germline V gene lookup returns CDR1 LNHDA and CDR2 SQIVND (reference sequence). The CDR3 spans 13 residues. The trim removed 7 bases at V and 8 bases at J, leaving 8 bases unmatched. The chain's CDR3 is CASNTDRKHEQFF. The DNA for the CDR3 is TGTGCCAGTAACACGGACAGGAAGCATGAGCAGTTCTTC.

This chain connects TRBV12-5 to TRBJ1-1; D remains unclear. The CDR3 covers 15 residues. V gave up 6 bases and J gave up 1 base, with 15 bases separating them. CDR1 LGHNT and CDR2 FRNRAP come from the germline V gene. The CDR3 DNA reads as TGTGCTAGTGGCCCCCCGAACATGGGGAACACTGAAGCTTTCTTT. This gives the protein CASGPPNMGNTEAFF.

This chain connects TRBV28 to TRBJ2-7; D is perhaps TRBD2 (6 bases). This CDR3 is built from 16 residues. The germline V gene has CDR1 MDHEN and CDR2 SYDVKM. The V gene lost 7 bases and the J gene lost 0 bases, with 19 bases spanning the gap. The CDR3 coding sequence is TGTGCCAGCAAGACCCGGGACTCCCATAGCTCCTACGAGCAGTACTTC. Translation: CASKTRDSHSSYEQYF.

DNA of the CDR3: TGTGCCAGCAGTTTATCGCGACAGGGAAAATGGTACGAGCAGTACTTC. This codes for CASSLSRQGKWYEQYF. J is TRBJ2-7 and V is TRBV27; 7 nucleotides line up with TRBD1. CDR1 and CDR2 from the germline V gene are MNHEY and SMNVEV (reference sequence). V shed 0 bases, J shed 4 bases, and the junction held 9 bases outside the gene matches. This CDR3 region has 16 residues.

The chain recombines TRBV7-2 with TRBJ2-1, with D possibly being TRBD1 or TRBD2 (5 bases each). The V and J ends lost 5 bases and 6 bases respectively, with 17 bases between them. Germline loops: CDR1 SGHTA, CDR2 FQGNSA. CDR3 size: 15 residues. This CDR3 is CASSLGVLRGNEQFF. CDR3 DNA sequence: TGTGCCAGCAGCCTGGGAGTTCTAAGGGGCAATGAGCAGTTCTTC. The variable domain in full, completed from reference TRBV7-2 and TRBJ2-1, reads GAGVSQSPSNKVTEKGKDVELRCDPISGHTALYWYRQSLGQGLEFLIYFQGNSAPDKSGLPSDRFSAERTGGSVSTLTIQRTQQEDSAVYLCASSLGVLRGNEQFFGPGTRLTVL.

This clonotype came up once. The rearrangement joins TRBV12-5 to TRBJ2-3; the match to TRBD1 covers 9 bases. The CDR3 contains 16 residues. After removal of 2 bases from V and 4 bases from J, the junction contained 7 bases not matched to a gene. Germline V lookup: CDR1 LGHNT, CDR2 FRNRAP. The DNA of the CDR3 is TGTGCTAGTGGTTTGATCGGGACAGGGCCCTCAGATACGCAGTATTTT. This translates into CASGLIGTGPSDTQYF.

The rearrangement uses TRBV14 and TRBJ2-7, with 7 bases identical to TRBD2. V gave up 0 bases and J gave up 2 bases; unmatched junction bases: 13. The CDR3 extends over 18 amino acids. Germline CDR1 is SGHDN and CDR2 is FVKESK. The CDR3 sequence is CASSQEFDGGSSPYEQYF. CDR3 sequence (DNA): TGTGCCAGCAGCCAAGAATTCGATGGCGGGAGTTCTCCCTACGAGCAGTACTTC.

The chain uses TRBV19 and TRBJ1-1; no clear D gene. The V gene lost 6 bases and the J gene lost 4 bases, with 15 bases spanning the gap. The CDR3 sequence is 14 residues long. Per the germline V gene, CDR1 is LNHDA and CDR2 is SQIVND (reference sequence). The CDR3 loop is CASSLASTGTEAFF. DNA for the CDR3: TGTGCCAGTAGCCTAGCTTCGACGGGCACTGAAGCTTTCTTT.